This T cell receptor beta chain was observed in a study of T cells expressing NK-cell markers. On this clonotype itself: Its antigen is as yet unknown.

The CDR3 has 15 residues. CDR1 and CDR2 (germline): MNHEY, SVGAGI. Study-wide findings and caveats: In a few donors, dominant clonotypes made up roughly 25-60.1% of CD3+CD56-NKG2C+ cells. Six donors had dominant NKG2C+ clonotypes that comprised roughly 1.0-7.5% of their CD8+ T cells.

Using the 5' RACE reads, TCRdb records one entry per CDR3 protein without DNA. The specimen's table records just under 150,000 distinct CDR3 sequences. The sample was blood T cells: a sorted CD56 or NKG2C T cell subset, CD4+ or CD8+ T cells, or bulk PBMC T cells (not recorded which). The V call is TRBV6-5, the J call TRBJ2-1. This TCR derives from a man aged 18 to 29 in good health. The CDR3 sequence: CASSYRGVSYNEQFF.